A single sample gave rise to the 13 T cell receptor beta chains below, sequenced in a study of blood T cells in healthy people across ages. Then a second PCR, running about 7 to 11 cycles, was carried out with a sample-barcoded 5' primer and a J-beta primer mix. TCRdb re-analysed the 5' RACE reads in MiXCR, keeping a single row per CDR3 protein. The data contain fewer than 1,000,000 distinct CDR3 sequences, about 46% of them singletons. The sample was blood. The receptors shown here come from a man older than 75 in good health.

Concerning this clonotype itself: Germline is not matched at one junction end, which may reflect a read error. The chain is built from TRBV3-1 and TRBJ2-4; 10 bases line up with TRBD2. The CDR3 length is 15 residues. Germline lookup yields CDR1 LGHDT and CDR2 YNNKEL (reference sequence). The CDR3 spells CVSSQGLAGVDIQYF. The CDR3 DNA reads TGTGTCAGCAGCCAAGGGCTAGCGGGAGTTGACATTCAGTACTTC.

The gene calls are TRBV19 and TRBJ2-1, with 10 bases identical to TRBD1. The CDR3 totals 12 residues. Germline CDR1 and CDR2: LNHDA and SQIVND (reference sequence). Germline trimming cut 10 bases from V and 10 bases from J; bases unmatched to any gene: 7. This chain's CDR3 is CATGQGIHEQFF. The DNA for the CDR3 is TGTGCCACGGGACAGGGGATCCACGAGCAGTTCTTC.

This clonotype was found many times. CDR3 sequence (DNA): TGCAGTGCAAACGCTCCCCATACCCCGGGGACCCAGTACTTC. Encoded protein: CSANAPHTPGTQYF. The chain recombines TRBV20-1 with TRBJ2-5; no firm D call. Trimming cost V 6 bases and J 7 bases, with 21 bases left between them. The germline V gene has CDR1 DFQATT and CDR2 SNEGSKA (reference sequence). The CDR3 covers 14 residues.

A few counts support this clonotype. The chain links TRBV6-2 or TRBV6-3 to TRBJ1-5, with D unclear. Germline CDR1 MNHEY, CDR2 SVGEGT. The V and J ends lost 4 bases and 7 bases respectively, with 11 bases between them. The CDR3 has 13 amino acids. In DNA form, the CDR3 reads TGTGCCAGCAGTTTGACGGCTGGGCAGCCCCAGCATTTT. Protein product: CASSLTAGQPQHF.

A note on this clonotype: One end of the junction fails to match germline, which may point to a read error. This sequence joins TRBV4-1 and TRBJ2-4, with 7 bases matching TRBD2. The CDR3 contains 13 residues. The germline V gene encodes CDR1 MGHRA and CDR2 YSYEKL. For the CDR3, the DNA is TGCGCCAGCAGTCTCGGGGAGGGGAACACTCAGTACTTC. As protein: CASSLGEGNTQYF.

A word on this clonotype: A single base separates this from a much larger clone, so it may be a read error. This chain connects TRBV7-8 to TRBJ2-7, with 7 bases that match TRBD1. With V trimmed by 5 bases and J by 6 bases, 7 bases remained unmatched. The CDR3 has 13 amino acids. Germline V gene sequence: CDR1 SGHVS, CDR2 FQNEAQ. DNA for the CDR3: TGTGCCAGCAGCATGGGACAGAACATCGAGCAGTACTTC. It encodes CASSMGQNIEQYF.

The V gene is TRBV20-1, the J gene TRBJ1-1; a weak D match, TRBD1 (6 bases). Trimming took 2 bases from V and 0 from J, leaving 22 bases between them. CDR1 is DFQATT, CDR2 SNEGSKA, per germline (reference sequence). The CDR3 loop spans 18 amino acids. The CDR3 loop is CSARSTEGVGHMNTEAFF. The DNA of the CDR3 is TGCAGTGCTAGATCCACCGAGGGGGTCGGCCACATGAACACTGAAGCTTTCTTT.

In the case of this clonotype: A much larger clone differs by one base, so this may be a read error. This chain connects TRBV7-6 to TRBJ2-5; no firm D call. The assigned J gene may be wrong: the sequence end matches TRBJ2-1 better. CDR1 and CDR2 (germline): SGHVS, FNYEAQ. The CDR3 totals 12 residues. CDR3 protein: CASSLNDETQFF. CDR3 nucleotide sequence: TGTGCCAGCAGCTTAAACGATGAGACCCAGTTCTTC.

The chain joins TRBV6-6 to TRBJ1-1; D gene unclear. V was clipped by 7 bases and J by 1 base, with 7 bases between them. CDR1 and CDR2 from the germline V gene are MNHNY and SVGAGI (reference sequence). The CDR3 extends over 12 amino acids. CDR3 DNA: TGTGCCAGCACCCGGACGAACACTGAAGCTTTCTTT. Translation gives CASTRTNTEAFF.

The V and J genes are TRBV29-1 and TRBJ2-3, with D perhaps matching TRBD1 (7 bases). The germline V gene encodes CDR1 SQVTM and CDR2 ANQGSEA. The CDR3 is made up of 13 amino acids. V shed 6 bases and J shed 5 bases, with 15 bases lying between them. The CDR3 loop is CSVSGGGGDTQYF. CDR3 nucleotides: TGCAGCGTATCAGGGGGAGGCGGAGATACGCAGTATTTT.

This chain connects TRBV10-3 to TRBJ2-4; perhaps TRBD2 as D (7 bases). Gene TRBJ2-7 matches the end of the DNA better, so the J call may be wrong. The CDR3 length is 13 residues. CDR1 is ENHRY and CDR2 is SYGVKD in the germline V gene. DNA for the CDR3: TGTGCCATCGGAGGAGGGAGGGGGTACGAGCAGTACTTC. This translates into CAIGGGRGYEQYF.

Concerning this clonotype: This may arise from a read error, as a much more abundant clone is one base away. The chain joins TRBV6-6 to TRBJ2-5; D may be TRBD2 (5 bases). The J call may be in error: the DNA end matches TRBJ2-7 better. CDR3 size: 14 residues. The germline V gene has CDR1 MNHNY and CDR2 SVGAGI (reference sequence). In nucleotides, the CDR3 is TGTGTCAGCAGTAACCTAGGACTGCACTACGAGCAGTACTTC. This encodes CVSSNLGLHYEQYF.

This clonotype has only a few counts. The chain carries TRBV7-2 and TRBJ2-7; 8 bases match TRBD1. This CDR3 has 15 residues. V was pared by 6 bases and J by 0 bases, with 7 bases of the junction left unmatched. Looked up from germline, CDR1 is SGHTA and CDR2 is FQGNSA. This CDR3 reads CASSSGQAYSYEQYF. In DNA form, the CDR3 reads TGTGCCAGCAGTTCGGGACAGGCCTACTCCTACGAGCAGTACTTC.